This TCR beta chain was retrieved from a study of OX40 agonist ivuxolimab in advanced cancers. Study as a whole: Partial responses were achieved by three patients, one with hepatocellular carcinoma and two with cutaneous melanoma.

A note on this clone: Its target is unknown.

Sequenced by immunoSEQ multiplex PCR; TCRdb stores in-frame clones only, minus some. The table has about 75,000 clones, roughly 90% seen once; the top ten hold about 0.4%. This CDR3 contains 16 residues. Germline V gives CDR1 KGHSH, CDR2 LQKENI. Between the trimmed V and J ends, which lost 4 bases and 2 bases, there was a span of 18 bases. Study-wide results and caveats: Partial responders receiving 0.1-3.0 mg/kg showed among the lowest clonal expansion. There were also nonresponders showing low normalized T-cell clonal expansion.

The genes are TRBV18 and TRBJ2-7; D is possibly TRBD1 or TRBD2 (6 bases each). This sequence originates from an adult with an advanced solid tumor such as melanoma, head and neck, liver or kidney cancer. This specimen was CD4+ or CD8+ T cells sorted from blood, taken in a trial of the OX40 agonist ivuxolimab. The CDR3 region is CASSLAGHPKAYEQYF. In nucleotides, the CDR3 is TGTGCCAGCTCACTTGCGGGACACCCGAAGGCCTACGAGCAGTACTTC.